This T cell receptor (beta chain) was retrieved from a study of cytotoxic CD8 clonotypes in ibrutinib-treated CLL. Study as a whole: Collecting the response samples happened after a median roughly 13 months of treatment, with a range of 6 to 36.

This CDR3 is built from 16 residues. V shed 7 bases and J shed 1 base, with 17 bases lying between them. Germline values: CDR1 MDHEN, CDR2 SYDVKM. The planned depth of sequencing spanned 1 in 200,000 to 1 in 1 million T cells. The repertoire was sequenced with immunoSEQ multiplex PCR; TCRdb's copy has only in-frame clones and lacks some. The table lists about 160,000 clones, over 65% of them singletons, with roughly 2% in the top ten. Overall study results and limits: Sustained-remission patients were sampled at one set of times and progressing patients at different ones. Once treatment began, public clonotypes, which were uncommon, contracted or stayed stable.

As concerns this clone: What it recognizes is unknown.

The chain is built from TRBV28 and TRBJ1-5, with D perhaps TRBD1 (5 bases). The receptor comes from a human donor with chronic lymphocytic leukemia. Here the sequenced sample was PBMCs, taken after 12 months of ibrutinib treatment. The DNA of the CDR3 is TGTGCCAGCACCGAAGCCCGGCGACAGAGCAATCAGCCCCAGCATTTT. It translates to CASTEARRQSNQPQHF.